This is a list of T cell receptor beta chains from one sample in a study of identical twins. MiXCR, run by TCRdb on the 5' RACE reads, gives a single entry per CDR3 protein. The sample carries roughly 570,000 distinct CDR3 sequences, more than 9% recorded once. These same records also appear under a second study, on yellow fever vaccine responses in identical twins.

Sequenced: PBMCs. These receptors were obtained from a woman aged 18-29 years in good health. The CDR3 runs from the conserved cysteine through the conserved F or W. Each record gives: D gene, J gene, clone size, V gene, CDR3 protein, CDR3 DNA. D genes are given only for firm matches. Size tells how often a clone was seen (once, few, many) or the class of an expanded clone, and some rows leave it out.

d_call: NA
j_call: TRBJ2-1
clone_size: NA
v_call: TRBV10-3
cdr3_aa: CAISDWAENNNEQFF
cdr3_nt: TGTGCCATCAGTGATTGGGCGGAAAATAACAATGAGCAGTTCTTC

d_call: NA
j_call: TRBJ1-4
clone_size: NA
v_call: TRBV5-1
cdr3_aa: CASSLSWDGEKLFF
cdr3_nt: TGCGCCAGCAGCTTGAGTTGGGATGGGGAAAAACTGTTTTTT

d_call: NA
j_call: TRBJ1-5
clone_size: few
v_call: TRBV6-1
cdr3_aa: CASTRSGDSNQPQHF
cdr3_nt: TGTGCCAGCACTAGGTCGGGGGATAGCAATCAGCCCCAGCATTTT

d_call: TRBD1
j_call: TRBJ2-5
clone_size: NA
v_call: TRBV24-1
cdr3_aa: CATSSPDRGETQYF
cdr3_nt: TGTGCCACCAGCTCCCCGGACAGGGGGGAGACCCAGTACTTC

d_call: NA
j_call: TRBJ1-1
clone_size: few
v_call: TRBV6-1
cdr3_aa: CASSATDPEAFF
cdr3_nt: TGTGCCAGCAGTGCGACGGACCCTGAAGCTTTCTTT

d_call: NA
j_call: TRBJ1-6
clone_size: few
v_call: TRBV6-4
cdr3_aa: CASRVDSYNSPLHF
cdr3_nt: TGTGCCAGCCGTGTCGACTCCTATAATTCACCCCTCCACTTT

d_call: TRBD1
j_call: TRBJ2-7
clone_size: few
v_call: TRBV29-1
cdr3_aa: CSVPAAGGLTYEQYF
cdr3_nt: TGCAGCGTCCCCGCGGCAGGGGGCTTAACCTACGAGCAGTACTTC

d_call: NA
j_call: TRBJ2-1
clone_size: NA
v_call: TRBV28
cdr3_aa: CASSPRLNGVPQFF
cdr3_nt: TGTGCCAGCAGCCCACGGCTTAACGGGGTTCCGCAGTTCTTC

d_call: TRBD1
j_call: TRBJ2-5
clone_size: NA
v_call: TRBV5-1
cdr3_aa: CASSVGTGLETQYF
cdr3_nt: TGCGCCAGCAGCGTCGGGACAGGGCTGGAGACCCAGTACTTC

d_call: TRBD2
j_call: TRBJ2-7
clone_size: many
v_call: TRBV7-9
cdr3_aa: CASSLRGAYEQYF
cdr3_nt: TGTGCCAGCAGCTTACGGGGGGCCTACGAGCAGTACTTC

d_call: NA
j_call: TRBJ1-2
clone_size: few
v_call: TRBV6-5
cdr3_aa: CASSYSTAFYGYTF
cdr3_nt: TGTGCCAGCAGTTACTCTACAGCTTTCTATGGCTACACCTTC

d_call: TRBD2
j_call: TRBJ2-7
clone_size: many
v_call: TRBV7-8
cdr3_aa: CASSSGAGGAYEQYF
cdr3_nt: TGTGCCAGCAGCTCAGGTGCGGGAGGGGCATACGAGCAGTACTTC

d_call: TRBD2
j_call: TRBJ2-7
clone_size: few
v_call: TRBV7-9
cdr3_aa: CASTLFERGDDYEQYF
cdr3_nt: TGTGCCAGCACCCTTTTTGAGCGGGGGGACGACTACGAGCAGTACTTC

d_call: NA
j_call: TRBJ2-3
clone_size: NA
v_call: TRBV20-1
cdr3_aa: CSATGTRVLGTQYF
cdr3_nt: TGCAGTGCGACGGGGACTCGGGTGCTAGGTACGCAGTATTTT

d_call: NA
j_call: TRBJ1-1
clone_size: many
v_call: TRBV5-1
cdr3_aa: CASSLVGEDTEAFF
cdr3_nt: TGCGCCAGCAGCTTGGTTGGGGAGGACACTGAAGCTTTCTTT

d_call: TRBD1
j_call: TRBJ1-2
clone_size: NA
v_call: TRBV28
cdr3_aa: CASQTPGGFGGYTF
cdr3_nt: TGTGCCAGCCAGACGCCAGGGGGCTTTGGTGGCTACACCTTC

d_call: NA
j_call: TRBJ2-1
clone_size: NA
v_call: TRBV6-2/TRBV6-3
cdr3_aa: CASRISGVYNEQFF
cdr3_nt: TGTGCCAGCAGAATATCAGGGGTGTACAATGAGCAGTTCTTC